The 5 T cell receptor beta chains below come from one sample, sequenced in a study of monozygotic twins with inflammatory bowel disease. TCRdb re-called the 5' RACE reads and gives one entry per CDR3 protein, without DNA. In total, the table holds over 350,000 distinct CDR3 sequences. The specimen was blood. These receptors were obtained from a human donor with ulcerative colitis or Crohn's disease, or a healthy co-twin of an affected twin (not recorded which).

This chain joins TRBV5-1 and TRBJ2-7; TCRdb lists TRBD2, though no DNA is available to test this call. Germline V gene data show CDR1 as SGHRS and CDR2 as YFSETQ. The CDR3 extends over 15 amino acids. The CDR3 protein is CASSPRLAGSYEQYF.

The V call is TRBV5-1, the J call TRBJ1-2. Looked up from germline, CDR1 is SGHRS and CDR2 is YFSETQ. The CDR3 contains 12 residues. The CDR3 spells CASSQAHYGYTF.

This chain connects TRBV5-4 to TRBJ1-1; TCRdb names TRBD1, which stays unverified in the absence of DNA. CDR3 length: 15 residues. Per germline, CDR1 SGHNT and CDR2 YYREEE (reference sequence). The CDR3 sequence: CAGSLATQGNTEAFF.

The rearrangement joins TRBV20-1 to TRBJ2-2; TCRdb picks TRBD2, but there is no DNA to check that call. This CDR3 contains 16 residues. Looked up from germline, CDR1 is DFQATT and CDR2 is SNEGSKA (reference sequence). The CDR3 is CSASRISFESGGELFF.

The chain uses TRBV12-3 or TRBV12-4 and TRBJ2-7; the TRBD1 assignment by TCRdb is unverifiable without DNA. The CDR3 has 13 residues. The CDR3 here is CASGRDRNYEQYF.